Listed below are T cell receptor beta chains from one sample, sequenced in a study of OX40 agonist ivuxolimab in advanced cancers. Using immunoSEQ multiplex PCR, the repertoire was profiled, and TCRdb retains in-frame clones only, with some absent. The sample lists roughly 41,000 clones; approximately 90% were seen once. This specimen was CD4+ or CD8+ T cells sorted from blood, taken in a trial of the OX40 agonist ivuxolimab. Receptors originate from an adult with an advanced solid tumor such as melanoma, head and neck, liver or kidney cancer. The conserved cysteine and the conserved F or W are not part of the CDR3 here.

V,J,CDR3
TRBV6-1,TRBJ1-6,ASSEALGYRGLIHSPLH
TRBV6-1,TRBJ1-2,ASSATGSNYGYT
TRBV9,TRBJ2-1,ASSVSWNPSSYNEQF
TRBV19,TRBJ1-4,ASWSRGQGNEKLF
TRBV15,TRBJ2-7,ATSRQGRWEQY
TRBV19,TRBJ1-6,ASRLQGDSPLH
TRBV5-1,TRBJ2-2,ASSSVVRPGELF
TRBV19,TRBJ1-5,ASRTTGGPGPQH
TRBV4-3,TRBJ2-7,ASSQDQQGAPYEQY
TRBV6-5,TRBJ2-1,ASSYNRGGDEQF
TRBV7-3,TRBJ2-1,ASSLQLAGVYEQF
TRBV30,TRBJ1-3,AWSVLRGNTIY
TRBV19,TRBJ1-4,ASSIRGGSPSAGEKLF
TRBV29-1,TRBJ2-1,SVEERRGANYNEQF
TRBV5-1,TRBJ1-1,ASSLDRGTMNTEAF
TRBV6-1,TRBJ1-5,ASSPYGGNQPQH
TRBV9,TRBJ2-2,ASSVEAGGPVGELF
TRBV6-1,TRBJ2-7,ASSEFGTGPYEQY
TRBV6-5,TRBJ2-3,ASSTGLATDTQY
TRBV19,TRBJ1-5,ASSITLVNQPQH
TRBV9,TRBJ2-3,ASSTTSGGPTDTQY
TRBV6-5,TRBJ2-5,ASSTTGNLY
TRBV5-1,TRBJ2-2,ASSFGTGADTGELF
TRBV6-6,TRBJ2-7,ASRTGTASSYEQY
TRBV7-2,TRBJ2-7,ASRPGQTTYEQY
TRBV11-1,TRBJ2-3,ASSLVVAGNTDTQY
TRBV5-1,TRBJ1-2,ASSSKKQQYNYGYT